What follows are 20 T cell receptor beta chains derived from one specimen sequenced in a study of neurological immune-mediated disorders. A single record per CDR3 protein comes from TCRdb applying MiXCR to the 5' RACE reads. The repertoire holds 50,000 to 60,000 distinct CDR3 sequences, with about 4% as singletons. Sequenced sample: CD4+ T cells from blood. These receptors were taken from a woman in her 40s with multiple sclerosis.

This clonotype was recorded many times. V usage is TRBV10-3 and J usage is TRBJ1-2; perhaps TRBD1 as D (5 bases). V lost 3 bases to trimming and J lost 5 bases, with 10 bases between them. The CDR3 extends over 13 amino acids. Germline assignment: CDR1 ENHRY and CDR2 SYGVKD. Written as DNA, the CDR3 is TGTGCCATCAGTGACGGGGGACCTTATGGCTACACCTTC. Translated, it gives CAISDGGPYGYTF.

The chain is built from TRBV9 and TRBJ2-3; TRBD2 matches 12 bases. The V gene's germline CDR1 is SGDLS and CDR2 YYNGEE. CDR3 length: 16 residues. J was trimmed by 8 bases and V by 3 bases; bases with no gene match: 10. The CDR3 sequence: CASSEGPGLAGSTQYF. Here the CDR3 DNA reads TGTGCCAGCAGCGAGGGACCGGGACTAGCGGGTAGTACGCAGTATTTT.

This clonotype was found many times. The chain joins TRBV12-3 or TRBV12-4 to TRBJ2-3; 9 nucleotides agree with TRBD2. The CDR3 loop spans 14 amino acids. Trimming removed 6 bases from V and 4 bases from J; junction bases left unmatched: 5. CDR3 in DNA: TGTGCCAGCAGGCGTCTAGCGGGATCAGATACGCAGTATTTT. This gives the protein CASRRLAGSDTQYF.

A word on this clonotype: Given a much more abundant clone one base away, this may be a read error. The CDR3 is CASSHRTGEDEKLFF. In nucleotides, the CDR3 is TGTGCCAGCAGCCACCGGACAGGGGAGGATGAAAAACTGTTTTTT. The genes are TRBV3-1 and TRBJ1-4; TRBD1 agrees at 9 bases. The germline V gene encodes CDR1 LGHDT and CDR2 YNNKEL (reference sequence). This CDR3 has 15 residues. Trimming at V came to 3 bases and at J to 6 bases, leaving 5 bases not matched to a gene.

This clonotype appeared many times. V is TRBV6-6 and J is TRBJ2-2; 8 bases map to TRBD2. Losses at the gene ends were 5 bases for V and 1 base for J; bases not matched to a gene: 9. This CDR3 is 17 amino acids long. Germline lookup yields CDR1 MNHNY and CDR2 SVGAGI (reference sequence). The CDR3 reads CASSTGGGTGNTGELFF. As DNA, the CDR3 is TGTGCCAGCAGTACGGGGGGGGGAACCGGGAACACCGGGGAGCTGTTTTTT.

There are many counts of this clonotype. The genes are TRBV20-1 and TRBJ1-3; D is unclear. V lost 3 bases to trimming and J lost 0 bases, with 12 bases between them. Germline V lookup: CDR1 DFQATT, CDR2 SNEGSKA (reference sequence). CDR3 length: 15 amino acids. The CDR3, as DNA: TGCAGTGCTAGTACGGACTTCAACTCTGGAAACACCATATATTTT. Its protein is CSASTDFNSGNTIYF.

This clonotype was seen ten or more times. The genes are TRBV29-1 and TRBJ1-1, with D perhaps matching TRBD1 (5 bases). The germline CDR1 and CDR2 sequences are SQVTM and ANQGSEA. This CDR3 is 14 amino acids long. Deletions cut 2 bases from V and 0 bases from J, with 10 bases between. The CDR3 spells CSVEIGTVNTEAFF. Written as DNA, the CDR3 is TGCAGCGTTGAAATAGGGACGGTGAACACTGAAGCTTTCTTT.

This clonotype was detected many times. The J gene is TRBJ2-1, the V gene TRBV7-9, with D hard to call. Trimming left V 1 base short and J 6 bases short, with 13 bases between. Germline assignment: CDR1 SEHNR and CDR2 FQNEAQ (reference sequence). The CDR3 has 15 residues. CDR3 sequence (DNA): TGTGCCAGCAGCTTAGTGGGTCGGAAGTCCAATGAGCAGTTCTTC. This sequence encodes CASSLVGRKSNEQFF.

This clonotype was detected ten times or more. This rearrangement joins TRBV11-2 to TRBJ2-1, with a weak D call TRBD1 (6 bases). This CDR3 is built from 14 residues. Looked up from germline, CDR1 is SGHAT and CDR2 is FQNNGV. V dropped 6 bases and J dropped 4 bases, with 13 bases sitting between them. The CDR3 DNA sequence: TGTGCCAGCAGGCGACCAGGGGCTTACAATGAGCAGTTCTTC. Encoded protein: CASRRPGAYNEQFF.

This clonotype occurred many times. CDR3 in DNA: TGTGCCAGCGCCCCACTCACCGGGACAGGGGTCTATGGCTACACCTTC. Amino acid sequence: CASAPLTGTGVYGYTF. The J gene is TRBJ1-2, the V gene TRBV6-5; 10 nucleotides match TRBD1. V lost 8 bases, J lost 4 bases, and 13 bases stayed unmatched. Germline-derived CDR1 and CDR2 are MNHEY and SVGAGI. The CDR3 runs to 16 residues.

In its sample, this clonotype was seen many times. The rearrangement uses TRBV20-1 and TRBJ2-5; 9 bases align to TRBD2. This CDR3 contains 19 residues. Trimming cost V 0 bases and J 4 bases; bases outside gene matches: 18. In germline, CDR1 is DFQATT, CDR2 SNEGSKA (reference sequence). The CDR3: CSARDRAGGRKGRRETQYF. The CDR3 DNA follows: TGCAGTGCTAGAGATAGGGCGGGGGGGAGGAAAGGACGGCGAGAGACCCAGTACTTC.

This clonotype was found many times. The chain is built from TRBV5-1 and TRBJ2-2; D is unclear. Germline CDR1 is SGHRS and CDR2 is YFSETQ. This CDR3 region has 13 residues. Trimming cost V 1 base and J 8 bases, with 9 bases left between them. CDR3 loop: CASSLTWDGELFF. The DNA of the CDR3 is TGCGCCAGCAGCTTGACTTGGGATGGGGAGCTGTTTTTT.

There are many counts of this clonotype. V is TRBV6-6 and J is TRBJ1-2; 7 positions match TRBD1. The CDR3 is 14 amino acids. The V segment lost 5 bases and the J segment 3 bases; nucleotides outside the gene matches: 6. CDR1 and CDR2 (germline): MNHNY, SVGAGI (reference sequence). The CDR3 sequence is CASSVQGVDYGYTF. The CDR3 DNA is TGTGCCAGCAGTGTTCAGGGGGTGGACTATGGCTACACCTTC.

This clonotype was detected many times. The chain recombines TRBV12-3 or TRBV12-4 with TRBJ1-1; no definite D call. V was trimmed by 4 bases and J by 1 base, leaving 10 bases between them. The CDR3 loop spans 14 amino acids. The CDR3, as DNA: TGTGCCAGCAGTTACCGACGGAAGAACACTGAAGCTTTCTTT. It is translated as CASSYRRKNTEAFF.

This clonotype was seen many times. V gene TRBV7-9 combines with J gene TRBJ1-1, with D unclear. The CDR3 totals 12 residues. Germline V gene lookup returns CDR1 SEHNR and CDR2 FQNEAQ (reference sequence). The germline V and J ends were trimmed by 7 bases and 7 bases, with 13 bases remaining between them. This CDR3 is CASTQGNYEAFF. The CDR3 DNA follows: TGTGCCAGCACTCAAGGGAATTATGAAGCTTTCTTT.

This clonotype occurred many times. V usage is TRBV7-2 and J usage is TRBJ1-1, with D possibly being TRBD1 (6 bases). V was shortened by 6 bases and J by 11 bases, with 22 bases between the two germline ends. Germline CDR1 and CDR2: SGHTA and FQGNSA. The CDR3 loop spans 14 amino acids. CDR3 in amino acids: CASRDGQPNKVAFF. The CDR3 nucleotides read TGTGCCAGCAGAGACGGACAGCCGAATAAAGTGGCTTTCTTT.

The table lists this clonotype with many counts. CDR3 in DNA: TGTGCCAGCAGCGCGGCAGGAGTGAACACTGAAGCTTTCTTT. Translating it yields CASSAAGVNTEAFF. The chain recombines TRBV9 with TRBJ1-1; unclear D gene. V was shortened by 3 bases and J by 0 bases, with 9 bases between the two germline ends. The CDR3 is 14 amino acids. Germline V gives CDR1 SGDLS, CDR2 YYNGEE.

This chain joins TRBV27 and TRBJ1-1; possible D gene TRBD1, 5 bases. The CDR3 is made up of 16 amino acids. From germline, CDR1 is MNHEY and CDR2 SMNVEV (reference sequence). Between the trimmed V and J ends, which lost 5 bases and 3 bases, there was a span of 19 bases. CDR3 residues: CASSRLKGRGYTEAFF. The CDR3 coding sequence is TGTGCCAGCAGTCGCCTTAAGGGAAGGGGTTACACTGAAGCTTTCTTT.

This clonotype was found many times. The chain is built from TRBV14 and TRBJ2-3; 13 nucleotides match TRBD2. The junction had 5 bases not matched to a gene; V was cut back by 5 bases and J by 0 bases. The germline V gene encodes CDR1 SGHDN and CDR2 FVKESK. The CDR3 is made up of 17 amino acids. This CDR3 reads CASSGLAGATSTDTQYF. The CDR3 nucleotides are TGTGCCAGCAGCGGACTAGCGGGGGCCACTAGCACAGATACGCAGTATTTT.

This clonotype appeared many times. The gene calls are TRBV6-1 and TRBJ1-1; weak D call: TRBD1 (5 bases). The V end was cut by 0 bases, the J end by 2 bases, with 7 bases between. The CDR3 loop spans 14 amino acids. Germline CDR1 is MNHNS and CDR2 is SASEGT. The DNA of the CDR3 is TGTGCCAGCAGTGAAGCGACAGTAAACACTGAAGCTTTCTTT. It translates to CASSEATVNTEAFF.